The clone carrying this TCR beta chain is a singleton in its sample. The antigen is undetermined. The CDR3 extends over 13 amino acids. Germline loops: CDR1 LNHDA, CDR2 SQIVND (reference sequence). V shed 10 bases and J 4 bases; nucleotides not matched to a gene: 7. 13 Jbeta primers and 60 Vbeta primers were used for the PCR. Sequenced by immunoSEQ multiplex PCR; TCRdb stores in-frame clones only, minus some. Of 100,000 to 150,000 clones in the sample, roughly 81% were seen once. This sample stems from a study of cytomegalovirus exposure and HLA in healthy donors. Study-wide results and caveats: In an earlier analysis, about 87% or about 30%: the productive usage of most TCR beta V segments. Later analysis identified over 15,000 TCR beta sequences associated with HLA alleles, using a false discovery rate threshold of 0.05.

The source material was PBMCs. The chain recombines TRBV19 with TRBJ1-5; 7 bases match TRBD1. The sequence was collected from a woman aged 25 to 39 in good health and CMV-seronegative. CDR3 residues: CATASGGNQPQHF. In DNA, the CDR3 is TGTGCCACCGCATCAGGGGGGAATCAGCCCCAGCATTTT.